A single sample is the source of the 22 T cell receptor beta chains below, sequenced in a study of blood T cell repertoires in COVID-19. Here immunoSEQ multiplex PCR was the method, and the copy in TCRdb shows in-frame clones only, minus some. The sample has approximately 250,000 clones; about 91% are singletons. Sequenced: PBMCs or T cells enriched from blood (not recorded which). Source of these receptors: a middle-aged woman with acute COVID-19.

The chain couples TRBV19 to TRBJ2-1, with TRBD1 matching 9 bases. The CDR3 covers 14 residues. Germline V gene data show CDR1 as LNHDA and CDR2 as SQIVND (reference sequence). V was clipped by 3 bases and J by 8 bases; unmatched bases: 5. The CDR3 coding sequence is TGTGCCAGTAGTATTCAGACAGGGGGGGATGAGCAGTTCTTC. Residues: CASSIQTGGDEQFF.

The chain links TRBV6-2 or TRBV6-3 to TRBJ1-2; D not resolved. This CDR3 has 14 amino acids. Trimming shortened V by 4 bases and J by 1 base, and 10 bases separated the two germline ends. In germline, CDR1 is MNHEY, CDR2 SVGEGT. The CDR3 DNA is TGTGCCAGCAGTTGGACGGGGAATAACTATGGCTACACCTTC. This gives the protein CASSWTGNNYGYTF.

The chain joins TRBV4-1 to TRBJ2-2, with 7 nucleotides matching TRBD2. Germline CDR1 and CDR2: MGHRA and YSYEKL. Trimming cost V 4 bases and J 1 base; bases outside gene matches: 6. The CDR3 totals 16 residues. The CDR3 coding sequence is TGCGCCAGCAGCCGCGAAGCTAGCGGGAACACCGGGGAGCTGTTTTTT. Translating gives CASSREASGNTGELFF.

The chain couples TRBV4-3 to TRBJ2-3; D is uncertain. V was clipped by 4 bases and J by 1 base, with 12 bases between them. The germline CDR1 and CDR2 sequences are LGHNA and YSLEER. The CDR3 spans 15 residues. CDR3 sequence (DNA): TGCGCCAGCAGCCGAGACCTGTCTGGCACAGATACGCAGTATTTT. Translated: CASSRDLSGTDTQYF.

This chain links TRBV5-8 with TRBJ2-2; TRBD2 agrees at 16 bases. CDR3 length equals 18 residues. V was clipped by 3 bases and J by 1 base; unmatched bases: 3. Germline values: CDR1 SGHTS, CDR2 YDEGEE. The CDR3 nucleotides are TGTGCCAGCAGCTCCGGGACTAGCGGGGGGGTGAACACCGGGGAGCTGTTTTTT. Its translation: CASSSGTSGGVNTGELFF.

This rearrangement joins TRBV7-9 to TRBJ2-3, with 11 positions matching TRBD1. The ends lost 2 bases at V and 7 bases at J; junction bases unmatched: 14. This CDR3 spans 18 amino acids. The germline V gene has CDR1 SEHNR and CDR2 FQNEAQ (reference sequence). The CDR3 DNA is TGTGCCAGCAGCTTACGGACAGGGGGCGGAGTGGCCTATTATACGCAGTATTTT. This encodes CASSLRTGGGVAYYTQYF.

V gene TRBV10-3 combines with J gene TRBJ2-7; TRBD2 is a possible D gene (7 bases). This CDR3 is built from 15 residues. CDR1 and CDR2 (germline): ENHRY, SYGVKD. V was trimmed by 4 bases and J by 2 bases, leaving 15 bases between them. As DNA, the CDR3 is TGTGCCATCAGTGCCAAGGGGGGGGGTACCTACGAGCAGTACTTC. It specifies CAISAKGGGTYEQYF.

The chain couples TRBV6-2 or TRBV6-3 to TRBJ2-2; 10 bases line up with TRBD2. Trimming removed 2 bases from V and 1 base from J; junction bases left unmatched: 7. The CDR3 runs to 18 residues. Germline V gene data show CDR1 as MNHEY and CDR2 as SVGEGT. CDR3 in DNA: TGTGCCAGCAGTTACCCAGCGGGGGGGCCTAAGAACACCGGGGAGCTGTTTTTT. Protein: CASSYPAGGPKNTGELFF.

The chain combines TRBV7-2 with TRBJ1-2, with 8 nucleotides matching TRBD1. Trimming at V came to 1 base and at J to 9 bases, leaving 7 bases not matched to a gene. Per germline, CDR1 SGHTA and CDR2 FQGNSA. The CDR3 is made up of 14 amino acids. The CDR3 DNA reads as TGTGCCAGCAGCTTAGGCGGCAGGGGGCTCAGCTACACCTTC. Amino acids: CASSLGGRGLSYTF.

The chain carries TRBV5-6 and TRBJ1-5; D ambiguous. The CDR3 sequence is 15 residues long. Germline V gene lookup returns CDR1 SGHDT and CDR2 YYEEEE. V lost 5 bases and J 0 bases, leaving 12 bases between the germline ends. The CDR3 DNA is TGTGCCAGCAGTCTGATCGGGGATAGCAATCAGCCCCAGCATTTT. The encoded protein is CASSLIGDSNQPQHF. Supplemented by reference TRBV5-6 and TRBJ1-5, the full variable domain reads DAGVTQSPTHLIKTRGQQVTLRCSPKSGHDTVSWYQQALGQGPQFIFQYYEEEERQRGNFPDRFSGHQFPNYSSELNVNALLLGDSALYLCASSLIGDSNQPQHFGDGTRLSIL.

The chain is built from TRBV24-1 and TRBJ2-2; 8 bases are a match to TRBD2. The CDR3 consists of 16 residues. Trimming removed 3 bases from V and 3 bases from J; junction bases left unmatched: 5. The germline CDR1 and CDR2 sequences are KGHDR and SFDVKD. The CDR3 loop is CATSDRSGKDTGELFF. The CDR3 nucleotides read TGTGCCACCAGTGATCGTAGCGGGAAGGACACCGGGGAGCTGTTTTTT.

The chain recombines TRBV21-1 with TRBJ1-3; the D call in the table, TRBD1, was not verified against the DNA. TRBV21-1 is a pseudogene segment. CDR3 length: 16 residues. CDR3 bases: TGTGCCAGCAGCAAAGAAGGGGCAGGGGCTGGAAACACCATATATTTT. Translation: CASSKEGAGAGNTIYF.

This chain joins TRBV6-5 and TRBJ2-7, with D perhaps TRBD1 (6 bases). Looked up from germline, CDR1 is MNHEY and CDR2 is SVGAGI. This CDR3 has 15 amino acids. V dropped 6 bases and J dropped 2 bases, with 17 bases sitting between them. The CDR3 spells CASREFVGQPYEQYF. CDR3 nucleotide sequence: TGTGCCAGCAGGGAGTTCGTGGGACAACCCTACGAGCAGTACTTC.

V and J are TRBV4-2 and TRBJ2-1, with 9 bases aligning to TRBD2. CDR1 is LGHNA and CDR2 is YNFKEQ in the germline V gene. CDR3 size: 16 residues. Unmatched junction bases numbered 9, after V lost 4 bases and J lost 5 bases. CDR3 amino acids: CASSRDPGLAHNEQFF. DNA of the CDR3: TGTGCCAGCAGCCGTGACCCGGGACTAGCACACAATGAGCAGTTCTTC.

The rearrangement joins TRBV2 to TRBJ2-1; 12 bases match TRBD2. CDR3 size: 15 residues. CDR1 and CDR2 (germline): SNHLY, FYNNEI. Losses at the gene ends were 5 bases for V and 7 bases for J; bases not matched to a gene: 6. CDR3 sequence reads: CASSRLAGAGNEQFF. In DNA, the CDR3 is TGTGCCAGCAGTCGACTAGCGGGGGCTGGGAATGAGCAGTTCTTC. The entire variable domain, with the rest obtained from reference TRBV2 and TRBJ2-1, is as follows: EPEVTQTPSHQVTQMGQEVILRCVPISNHLYFYWYRQILGQKVEFLVSFYNNEISEKSEIFDDQFSVERPDGSNFTLKIRSTKLEDSAMYFCASSRLAGAGNEQFFGPGTRLTVL.

V is TRBV7-9 and J is TRBJ2-1; 8 bases agree with TRBD1. The V gene's germline CDR1 is SEHNR and CDR2 FQNEAQ (reference sequence). This CDR3 is 16 amino acids long. Trimming took 5 bases from V and 2 from J; bases not matched to a gene: 8. The CDR3 nucleotides read TGTGCCAGCAGCGACCGGACAGGGAGCCCCTACAATGAGCAGTTCTTC. As protein: CASSDRTGSPYNEQFF. Full variable domain (missing parts from reference TRBV7-9 and TRBJ2-1): DTGVSQNPRHKITKRGQNVTFRCDPISEHNRLYWYRQTLGQGPEFLTYFQNEAQLEKSRLLSDRFSAERPKGSFSTLEIQRTEQGDSAMYLCASSDRTGSPYNEQFFGPGTRLTVL.

Comment on this clone: Germline is not matched at one junction end, which may reflect a read error. CDR3 DNA sequence: TGTGCCAGCAGGGAAGACAGGGCCCCCTATAATTCACCCCTCCACTTT. Translated: CASREDRAPYNSPLHF. V is TRBV6-1 and J is TRBJ1-6, with 7 bases lining up with TRBD1. The CDR3 contains 16 residues. Germline assignment: CDR1 MNHNS and CDR2 SASEGT.

V and J are TRBV9 and TRBJ2-1; 15 nucleotides agree with TRBD2. Germline V gene lookup returns CDR1 SGDLS and CDR2 YYNGEE. With V trimmed by 0 bases and J by 6 bases, 16 bases remained unmatched. This CDR3 spans 21 amino acids. Written as DNA, the CDR3 is TGTGCCAGCAGCGTAGCCATTTTTACCGGACTAGCGGGAGGGTTTGGCAATGAGCAGTTCTTC. Translated: CASSVAIFTGLAGGFGNEQFF.

This clone occurred once. CDR3 DNA sequence: TGCGCCAGCAGCCAAGACCAACAGCCCCCCTCTGGAAACACCATATATTTT. Translated: CASSQDQQPPSGNTIYF. The chain links TRBV4-1 to TRBJ1-3; D not certain. This CDR3 has 17 residues. Between the trimmed V and J ends, which lost 0 bases and 0 bases, there was a span of 12 bases. The germline V gene encodes CDR1 MGHRA and CDR2 YSYEKL.

V usage is TRBV14 and J usage is TRBJ2-7; 7 positions match TRBD1. V lost 0 bases and J lost 3; bases outside the gene matches: 8. Germline CDR1 SGHDN, CDR2 FVKESK. This CDR3 region has 16 residues. CDR3 sequence reads: CASSQDGDSTIYEQYV. DNA of the CDR3: TGTGCCAGCAGCCAAGATGGGGACAGTACGATCTACGAGCAGTACGTC.

This sequence joins TRBV4-3 and TRBJ1-4, with 7 nucleotides matching TRBD1. The CDR3 has 14 amino acids. The germline V gene has CDR1 LGHNA and CDR2 YSLEER. The junction had 6 bases not matched to a gene; V was cut back by 6 bases and J by 5 bases. This CDR3 reads CASSNRGGNEKLFF. CDR3 coding DNA: TGCGCCAGCAGTAACAGGGGAGGAAATGAAAAACTGTTTTTT.

This clone was counted once. The V gene is TRBV9, the J gene TRBJ2-3; TRBD2 matches at 7 bases. The CDR3 spans 15 residues. J was trimmed by 3 bases and V by 4 bases; bases with no gene match: 8. The germline V gene encodes CDR1 SGDLS and CDR2 YYNGEE. In nucleotides, the CDR3 is TGTGCCAGCAGCTCCGGGACTAAGGGGACAGATACGCAGTATTTT. Protein sequence: CASSSGTKGTDTQYF.